This is a list of T cell receptor beta chains from one sample in a study of blood T cell repertoires in COVID-19. TCRdb's table, derived via immunoSEQ multiplex PCR, lists solely in-frame clones and lacks some. The data show 140,000 or so clones, with about 90% seen just once and 35% to 40% held by the top ten. Sequencing used peripheral blood. These receptors all come from a man aged 45-60 years who had recovered from COVID-19. Each CDR3 is given with its conserved first and last residue. A D gene is named only where the DNA matches it firmly. Clone size is not always given. Where it is, it says once, few, many or a class for expanded clones.

v_gene	j_gene	abundance	d_gene	CDR3nt	CDR3aa
TRBV2	TRBJ2-1	.	TRBD1	TGTGCCAGCAGGGACAGGGTGAGGACGAGGGGACCAAAAGACAATGAGCAGTTCTTC	CASRDRVRTRGPKDNEQFF
TRBV9	TRBJ2-5	once	.	TGTGCCAGCAGCCTCCCTGGGGGGGGGCGGGAGACCCAGTACTTC	CASSLPGGGRETQYF
TRBV3-1/TRBV3-2	TRBJ2-7	.	.	TGTGCCAGCAGCCAAGCCTCCCTTACCTACGAGCAGTACTTC	CASSQASLTYEQYF
TRBV7-6	TRBJ1-1	.	.	TGTGCCAGCAGCTTAAGGGTCAGGGACACTGAAGCTTTCTTT	CASSLRVRDTEAFF
TRBV25-1	TRBJ2-7	.	.	TGTGCCAGCAGTCCGGGTCAAGCCGCCGAGCAGTACTTC	CASSPGQAAEQYF
TRBV13	TRBJ2-3	.	TRBD1	TGTGCCAGCAGCCCACGGACAGGGCACACAGATACGCAGTATTTT	CASSPRTGHTDTQYF
TRBV7-6	TRBJ1-1	.	.	TGTGCCAGCAGAGATGACCCCTTAGCTGGTGAAGCTTTCTTT	CASRDDPLAGEAFF
TRBV19	TRBJ2-1	.	TRBD1	TGTGCCAGTAGCACAGGGGCGCGCGAGCAGTTCTTC	CASSTGAREQFF
TRBV19	TRBJ2-5	.	TRBD2	TGTGCCAGTAGTCCTCGGACTAGCGGGGGGTTCCTGGGGGAGACCCAGTACTTC	CASSPRTSGGFLGETQYF
TRBV6-1	TRBJ2-3	few	TRBD1	TGTGCCAGCAGTGTACACAGGGGGTCGAGGACAGATACGCAGTATTTT	CASSVHRGSRTDTQYF
TRBV6-5	TRBJ1-2	.	TRBD1	TGTGCCAGCAGCCCGAGACAGGGCCCGGGAGGCTACACCTTC	CASSPRQGPGGYTF
TRBV3-1/TRBV3-2	TRBJ1-4	.	TRBD1	TGTGCCAGCAGCCAGAACAGGGGGAATGAAAAACTGTTTTTT	CASSQNRGNEKLFF